The rows below give T cell receptor beta chains drawn from one sample of a study of cytomegalovirus exposure and HLA in healthy donors. Profiling relied on immunoSEQ multiplex PCR, and the TCRdb table lists in-frame clones only, not all of them. The data contain about 70,000 clones, just under 75% of them seen just once; the ten biggest clones take up more than 9.5%. Sequenced sample: PBMCs. The receptors derive from a human donor in good health. The CDR3 runs from the conserved cysteine through the conserved F or W. A D gene is named only where the DNA matches it firmly. Rows give clone size only sometimes, using once, few, many, or a class for an expanded clone.

>TRBD1|TRBJ1-2|-|TRBV9
CASSAEQGAHGYTF
TGTGCCAGCAGCGCCGAACAGGGGGCGCACGGCTACACCTTC
>TRBD2|TRBJ2-7|few|TRBV6-1
CASSELGLAGIYEQYF
TGTGCCAGCAGTGAATTGGGACTAGCGGGGATCTACGAGCAGTACTTC
>TRBD2|TRBJ2-3|few|TRBV4-1
CASSQDWTSGTDTQYF
TGCGCCAGCAGCCAAGATTGGACTAGCGGGACCGATACGCAGTATTTT
>-|TRBJ1-3|few|TRBV9
CASSVPSGSNTIYF
TGTGCCAGCAGCGTCCCATCGGGATCAAACACCATATATTTT
>-|TRBJ2-5|-|TRBV5-1
CASSPGYGGTQYF
TGCGCCAGCAGCCCAGGTTACGGGGGGACCCAGTACTTC
>TRBD1|TRBJ2-7|-|TRBV5-1
CASSWQLSGTAFYEQYF
TGCGCCAGCAGCTGGCAACTATCCGGGACAGCTTTCTACGAGCAGTACTTC
>-|TRBJ1-3|-|TRBV27
CASGRTGNTIYF
TGTGCCAGCGGGAGGACTGGAAACACCATATATTTT
>-|TRBJ2-3|-|TRBV6-1
CASIKRGTDTQYF
TGTGCCAGCATTAAGCGGGGCACAGATACGCAGTATTTT
>-|TRBJ2-2|-|TRBV6-1
CASSSGVDTGELFF
TGTGCCAGCAGTTCAGGGGTGGACACCGGGGAGCTGTTTTTT
>-|TRBJ1-2|few|TRBV27
CASSPRGGDGYTF
TGTGCCAGCAGTCCCCGAGGAGGGGATGGCTACACCTTC
>-|TRBJ2-2|-|TRBV7-6
CASSLTTAATGELFF
TGTGCCAGCAGCCTTACGACCGCGGCCACCGGGGAGCTGTTTTTT
>-|TRBJ2-7|-|TRBV11-2
CASSQGTYYEQYF
TGTGCCAGCAGCCAGGGTACTTACTACGAGCAGTACTTC
>TRBD2|TRBJ2-7|-|TRBV27
CASSLWTGGRIDEQYF
TGTGCCAGCAGTTTATGGACGGGCGGGAGAATCGACGAGCAGTACTTC
>-|TRBJ1-6|-|TRBV10-3
CAISESGGSLYSPLHF
TGTGCCATCAGTGAGTCGGGGGGGAGCCTTTATTCACCCCTCCACTTT
>TRBD1|TRBJ2-3|-|TRBV30
CAWGDSSTDTQYF
TGTGCCTGGGGGGACAGTTCGACAGATACGCAGTATTTT
>-|TRBJ1-5|-|TRBV10-3
CAIATGGLDQPQHF
TGTGCCATCGCGACGGGGGGGCTGGATCAGCCCCAGCATTTT